Following are 6 T cell receptor beta chains from one sample sequenced in a study of blood T cell repertoires in COVID-19. Clones were read by immunoSEQ multiplex PCR, and TCRdb kept only the in-frame ones, dropping some. This sample yields 300,000 to 400,000 clones, of which roughly 90% are seen a single time; 7.5% to 10% belongs to the top ten. The sample taken for sequencing was peripheral blood. These receptor sequences come from a man aged 30-40 years with COVID-19, enrolled during active disease.

This chain uses TRBV6-2 or TRBV6-3 with TRBJ1-2; D ambiguous. CDR1 is MNHEY, CDR2 SVGEGT, per germline. Trimming took off 2 bases at V and 8 bases at J, with 12 bases between the two ends. The CDR3 consists of 13 residues. The CDR3 nucleotides are TGTGCCAGCAGTTACGTCTCGACGGGGGGCTACACCTTC. It codes for CASSYVSTGGYTF.

The chain couples TRBV7-2 to TRBJ2-2; D perhaps matches TRBD1 (7 bases). CDR1 SGHTA and CDR2 FQGNSA come from the germline V gene. There are 16 residues in the CDR3. V was pared by 5 bases and J by 1 base, with 14 bases between. The CDR3 protein is CASSPTGDRNTGELFF. The CDR3 DNA is TGTGCCAGCAGCCCCACGGGGGACAGGAACACCGGGGAGCTGTTTTTT.

The gene calls are TRBV19 and TRBJ2-7, with a tentative D call TRBD1 (6 bases). Trimming shortened V by 3 bases and J by 6 bases, and 9 bases separated the two germline ends. The CDR3 is 12 amino acids. CDR1 LNHDA and CDR2 SQIVND come from the germline V gene (reference sequence). The CDR3 bases are TGTGCCAGTAGTATTCGCAGGGGCGAGCAGTACTTC. The encoded protein is CASSIRRGEQYF. The whole variable domain, filled in from reference TRBV19 and TRBJ2-7, reads DGGITQSPKYLFRKEGQNVTLSCEQNLNHDAMYWYRQDPGQGLRLIYYSQIVNDFQKGDIAEGYSVSREKKESFPLTVTSAQKNPTAFYLCASSIRRGEQYFGPGTRLTVT.

This rearrangement joins TRBV4-3 to TRBJ2-5; 7 bases line up with TRBD2. J gave up 5 bases and V 0 bases, and 3 bases lay outside the gene matches. Looked up from germline, CDR1 is LGHNA and CDR2 is YSLEER. The CDR3 covers 14 residues. The CDR3, as DNA: TGCGCCAGCAGCCAAGATGGGGGGGACGAGACCCAGTACTTC. As protein: CASSQDGGDETQYF.

The rearrangement joins TRBV4-2 to TRBJ1-5; D perhaps matches TRBD1 (5 bases). The V gene's germline CDR1 is LGHNA and CDR2 YNFKEQ. The germline V and J ends were trimmed by 1 base and 1 base, with 8 bases remaining between them. The CDR3 spans 15 residues. CDR3 nucleotides: TGTGCCAGCAGCCAAGCACCAGGGAGCAATCAGCCCCAGCATTTT. This gives the protein CASSQAPGSNQPQHF.

This sequence joins TRBV9 and TRBJ1-1; a weak D match, TRBD1 (6 bases). This CDR3 has 16 residues. CDR1 and CDR2 (germline): SGDLS, YYNGEE. Trimming stripped 3 bases from V and 0 bases from J, with 15 bases between. CDR3: CASSAYPDRLNTEAFF. The CDR3 region has the DNA TGTGCCAGCAGCGCCTACCCGGACAGACTGAACACTGAAGCTTTCTTT.